Presented here are 30 T cell receptor beta chains from one specimen sequenced in a study of vaccination and CD4 T cells after COVID-19. Sequence data for DNA of cultured CD4+ T cells were generated by the Oncomine TCR Beta short-read assay. TCRdb analysed the PCR reads with MiXCR anew, one entry per CDR3 protein. The sample lists more than 9,500 distinct CDR3 sequences, approximately 57% occurring once. Treatment specified: roughly 10-day PBMC culture with coronavirus spike peptide pools or control peptides (ViraFEST assay). These TCRs' antigens remain unknown. Material: CD4+ T cells from blood, cultured in vitro. Receptors were obtained from a human donor who had recovered from COVID-19.

The rearrangement uses TRBV20-1 and TRBJ1-1, with 9 bases aligning to TRBD1. Germline CDR1 is DFQATT and CDR2 is SNEGSKA (reference sequence). The V segment lost 0 bases and the J segment 1 base; nucleotides outside the gene matches: 6. This CDR3 is built from 16 residues. CDR3 region: CSARDGGQGWNTEAFF. The CDR3 DNA follows: TGCAGTGCTAGAGATGGTGGACAGGGGTGGAACACTGAAGCTTTCTTT.

In its sample, this clonotype was seen a few times. The chain links TRBV7-8 to TRBJ1-2; 7 bases fit TRBD1. Germline V gene lookup returns CDR1 SGHVS and CDR2 FQNEAQ. There are 15 residues in the CDR3. The junction had 7 bases not matched to a gene; V was cut back by 6 bases and J by 0 bases. The CDR3 DNA sequence: TGTGCCAGCAGTCGAGGGACAGCCCCTAACTATGGCTACACCTTC. It yields the protein CASSRGTAPNYGYTF.

The chain uses TRBV25-1 and TRBJ2-7; 8 positions agree with TRBD1. Losses at the gene ends were 7 bases for V and 2 bases for J; bases not matched to a gene: 4. This CDR3 comprises 13 residues. In germline, CDR1 is MGHDK, CDR2 SYGVNS. This CDR3 reads CASKDRVTYEQYF. In DNA form, the CDR3 reads TGTGCCAGCAAGGACAGGGTTACCTACGAGCAGTACTTC.

A few counts support this clonotype. The J gene is TRBJ1-2, the V gene TRBV27, with 8 bases matching TRBD1. The V segment lost 5 bases and the J segment 2 bases; nucleotides outside the gene matches: 10. The CDR3 extends over 16 amino acids. Germline lookup yields CDR1 MNHEY and CDR2 SMNVEV (reference sequence). The CDR3 loop reads CASSPRGWDRNYGYTF. Written as DNA, the CDR3 is TGTGCCAGCAGTCCCAGGGGTTGGGACAGGAACTATGGCTACACCTTC.

Only one count was recorded for this clonotype. The chain uses TRBV3-1 and TRBJ1-1; no definite D call. The V end was cut by 3 bases, the J end by 0 bases, with 8 bases between. The CDR3 runs 14 residues. Germline CDR1 is LGHDT and CDR2 is YNNKEL (reference sequence). The CDR3 DNA sequence: TGTGCCAGCAGCCATAGAAACATGAACACTGAAGCTTTCTTT. Its translation is CASSHRNMNTEAFF.

The gene calls are TRBV5-6 and TRBJ1-2, with D possibly TRBD1 on 5 matching bases. V lost 4 bases and J 8 bases, leaving 12 bases between the germline ends. This CDR3 has 12 residues. Per the germline V gene, CDR1 is SGHDT and CDR2 is YYEEEE. The CDR3 bases are TGTGCCAGCAGCATCGGACGGGGCGGCTACACCTTC. This translates into CASSIGRGGYTF.

The rearrangement links TRBV11-1 to TRBJ1-3; D is ambiguous. The V gene's germline CDR1 is SGHAT and CDR2 FQDESV (reference sequence). The CDR3 extends over 15 amino acids. V was clipped by 6 bases and J by 3 bases, with 15 bases between them. This CDR3 reads CASSPPGLYGNTIYF. The DNA for the CDR3 is TGTGCCAGCAGTCCCCCAGGACTATATGGAAACACCATATATTTT.

This clonotype was seen just once. J is TRBJ1-2 and V is TRBV29-1, with D uncertain. The CDR3 totals 12 residues. Germline lookup yields CDR1 SQVTM and CDR2 ANQGSEA. The CDR3 nucleotides are TGCAGTTACTCCACAGAGAGGAAAGGCTACACCTTC. Residues: CSYSTERKGYTF.

The V call is TRBV6-1, the J call TRBJ1-5; D ambiguous. Germline values: CDR1 MNHNS, CDR2 SASEGT. There are 16 residues in the CDR3. V was trimmed by 6 bases and J by 6 bases, leaving 21 bases between them. The CDR3 spells CASSKKRPGPGQPQHF. The CDR3 DNA sequence: TGTGCCAGCAGCAAGAAGCGTCCGGGCCCGGGTCAGCCCCAGCATTTT.

This clonotype came up a few times. The rearrangement joins TRBV5-4 to TRBJ1-1; no clear D gene. This CDR3 has 14 residues. The germline gives CDR1 SGHNT, CDR2 YYREEE (reference sequence). V was pared by 4 bases and J by 6 bases, with 16 bases between. CDR3 region: CASSLDADSPEAFF. CDR3 sequence (DNA): TGTGCCAGCAGCCTAGATGCCGACTCCCCTGAAGCTTTCTTT. Variable domain in full (rest from reference TRBV5-4 and TRBJ1-1): ETGVTQSPTHLIKTRGQQVTLRCSSQSGHNTVSWYQQALGQGPQFIFQYYREEENGRGNFPPRFSGLQFPNYSSELNVNALELDDSALYLCASSLDADSPEAFFGQGTRLTVV.

The sample holds a few counts of this clonotype. This chain connects TRBV20-1 to TRBJ1-2; no clear D. Trimming pared 6 bases from V and 5 bases from J, leaving 16 bases between. Per the germline V gene, CDR1 is DFQATT and CDR2 is SNEGSKA (reference sequence). The CDR3 has 13 amino acids. The CDR3 loop reads CSARYYFGYGYTF. Here the CDR3 DNA reads TGCAGTGCCAGATACTATTTTGGATATGGCTACACCTTC.

The chain is built from TRBV5-1 and TRBJ1-2, with a possible D match to TRBD1 (5 bases). V lost 4 bases and J lost 8, with 15 bases in between. The germline CDR1 and CDR2 sequences are SGHRS and YFSETQ. The CDR3 runs to 13 residues. The CDR3 DNA is TGCGCCAGCAGCATGACTCCCCAGGGCGGCTACACCTTC. Translating gives CASSMTPQGGYTF. Full variable domain (outside the CDR3, taken from reference TRBV5-1 and TRBJ1-2): KAGVTQTPRYLIKTRGQQVTLSCSPISGHRSVSWYQQTPGQGLQFLFEYFSETQRNKGNFPGRFSGRQFSNSRSEMNVSTLELGDSALYLCASSMTPQGGYTFGSGTRLTVV.

This clonotype has only a few counts. The chain couples TRBV20-1 to TRBJ1-4, with TRBD1 matching over 10 bases. V lost 3 bases to trimming and J lost 8 bases; unmatched junction nucleotides: 3. CDR3 size: 13 residues. Germline assignment: CDR1 DFQATT and CDR2 SNEGSKA (reference sequence). The CDR3 DNA reads as TGCAGTGCTAGCGGGACAGGGGTCGAAAAACTGTTTTTT. It codes for CSASGTGVEKLFF.

This clonotype was picked up one time. The gene calls are TRBV4-2 and TRBJ1-3; D is undetermined. The germline V gene has CDR1 LGHNA and CDR2 YNFKEQ. The V end lost 0 bases, the J end lost 7 bases, and 10 bases lay between the germline ends. The CDR3 has 14 residues. CDR3 bases: TGTGCCAGCAGCCAAGATAATAGCGCTAACACCATATATTTT. Its translation is CASSQDNSANTIYF.

The chain uses TRBV11-3 and TRBJ1-2; D call uncertain. Germline CDR1 reads SGHNT; CDR2 reads YENEEA. This CDR3 contains 15 residues. The ends were cut back, 1 base at V and 4 bases at J, with 13 bases in the middle. The CDR3 is CASSLGGGPSYGYTF. CDR3 in DNA: TGTGCCAGCAGCTTAGGAGGTGGGCCAAGCTATGGCTACACCTTC.

V and J are TRBV6-2 or TRBV6-3 and TRBJ2-7; tentatively, D is TRBD1 or TRBD2 (5 bases each). This CDR3 is built from 13 residues. Germline V gene data show CDR1 as MNHEY and CDR2 as SVGEGT. Trimming took 5 bases from V and 5 from J, leaving 13 bases between them. CDR3 region: CASSHPGPNEQYF. CDR3 sequence (DNA): TGTGCCAGCAGTCACCCGGGGCCCAACGAGCAGTACTTC.

The rearrangement links TRBV12-5 to TRBJ1-2, with D perhaps TRBD1 (5 bases). Trimming shortened V by 2 bases and J by 4 bases, and 17 bases separated the two germline ends. The CDR3 has 16 residues. Looked up from germline, CDR1 is LGHNT and CDR2 is FRNRAP. The CDR3 region is CASGLLTGTGLYGYTF. CDR3 coding DNA: TGTGCTAGTGGTTTGTTAACCGGGACGGGCCTCTATGGCTACACCTTC. Together with reference TRBV12-5 and TRBJ1-2, the CDR3 gives the full variable domain: DARVTQTPRHKVTEMGQEVTMRCQPILGHNTVFWYRQTMMQGLELLAYFRNRAPLDDSGMPKDRFSAEMPDATLATLKIQPSEPRDSAVYFCASGLLTGTGLYGYTFGSGTRLTVV.

The chain is built from TRBV15 and TRBJ1-3; no reliable D call. Trimming took off 0 bases at V and 3 bases at J, with 9 bases between the two ends. The CDR3 totals 15 residues. CDR1 LNHNV and CDR2 YYDKDF come from the germline V gene (reference sequence). The CDR3 nucleotides are TGTGCCACCAGCAGAGATCGTGCATTTGGAAACACCATATATTTT. It specifies CATSRDRAFGNTIYF.

The chain combines TRBV7-8 with TRBJ1-2; 11 bases agree with TRBD1. After removal of 1 base from V and 4 bases from J, the junction contained 2 bases not matched to a gene. The CDR3 extends over 15 amino acids. Germline CDR1 is SGHVS and CDR2 is FQNEAQ. The CDR3 here is CASSLGGQGGYGYTF. CDR3 sequence (DNA): TGTGCCAGCAGCTTAGGGGGACAGGGGGGCTATGGCTACACCTTC.

The chain employs TRBV27 and TRBJ2-2; 10 nucleotides align to TRBD2. V trimming: 3 bases; J trimming: 5 bases; junction bases outside the gene matches: 6. Germline V gene data show CDR1 as MNHEY and CDR2 as SMNVEV (reference sequence). This CDR3 is built from 16 residues. The CDR3 loop reads CASSFPTSGATGELFF. The DNA for the CDR3 is TGTGCCAGCAGTTTCCCCACTAGCGGGGCTACCGGGGAGCTGTTTTTT.

V and J are TRBV27 and TRBJ1-2, with 10 positions matching TRBD1. This CDR3 has 17 amino acids. V trimming: 5 bases; J trimming: 0 bases; junction bases outside the gene matches: 9. Germline V lookup: CDR1 MNHEY, CDR2 SMNVEV (reference sequence). The CDR3, as DNA: TGTGCCAGCAGTCCGGGGACAGGGGCGTCCGCTAACTATGGCTACACCTTC. Translating it yields CASSPGTGASANYGYTF.

This chain connects TRBV28 to TRBJ1-5, with TRBD1 identical over 9 bases. The V and J ends lost 8 bases and 4 bases, in that order; junction bases with no gene match: 12. The CDR3 covers 16 residues. The germline gives CDR1 MDHEN, CDR2 SYDVKM. The CDR3, as DNA: TGTGCCAGCGGTCTGAGGACAGGGGCGGTGAATCAGCCCCAGCATTTT. This translates into CASGLRTGAVNQPQHF.

The count of this clonotype is one. The chain combines TRBV19 with TRBJ2-5; maybe TRBD2 (7 bases). Germline V gene data show CDR1 as LNHDA and CDR2 as SQIVND (reference sequence). The CDR3 runs 13 residues. Trimming took 7 bases from V and 4 from J, leaving 13 bases between them. The CDR3 reads CASKGGEGETQYF. The CDR3 bases are TGTGCCAGTAAGGGGGGGGAGGGAGAGACCCAGTACTTC.

The CDR3 sequence: CASSQHPLSNQPQHF. As DNA, the CDR3 is TGCGCCAGCAGCCAACACCCCCTTAGCAATCAGCCCCAGCATTTT. The chain links TRBV4-3 to TRBJ1-5; D unresolved. Per germline, CDR1 LGHNA and CDR2 YSLEER. V was cut by 2 bases and J by 0 bases, with 8 bases left in between. The CDR3 runs 15 residues.

The chain couples TRBV20-1 to TRBJ2-5, with D unclear. The V gene's germline CDR1 is DFQATT and CDR2 SNEGSKA (reference sequence). CDR3 length equals 13 residues. The V and J ends lost 6 bases and 1 base respectively, with 12 bases between them. CDR3 in amino acids: CSAPSTGQETQYF. CDR3 nucleotide sequence: TGCAGTGCGCCTTCCACGGGCCAAGAGACCCAGTACTTC.

This clonotype has just one count. This rearrangement joins TRBV6-2 or TRBV6-3 to TRBJ1-3; D unclear. This CDR3 contains 14 residues. Trimming left V 5 bases short and J 0 bases short, with 8 bases between. Germline V CDR1 and CDR2: MNHEY, SVGEGT. The CDR3 loop is CASSQQSSGNTIYF. The CDR3 DNA reads TGTGCCAGCAGTCAGCAGAGCTCTGGAAACACCATATATTTT.

The chain joins TRBV24-1 to TRBJ2-2; D not certain. The CDR3 runs 15 residues. The germline V gene encodes CDR1 KGHDR and CDR2 SFDVKD. Deletions cut 4 bases from V and 0 bases from J, with 8 bases between. CDR3 region: CATSESGPNTGELFF. In nucleotides, the CDR3 is TGTGCCACCAGTGAGTCCGGACCGAACACCGGGGAGCTGTTTTTT.

This CDR3 is CASSARVQDTQYF. The DNA for the CDR3 is TGTGCCAGCAGCGCGCGGGTCCAAGATACGCAGTATTTT. The V and J genes are TRBV9 and TRBJ2-3, with D perhaps TRBD2 (5 bases). Germline V gene sequence: CDR1 SGDLS, CDR2 YYNGEE. Deletions cut 3 bases from V and 5 bases from J, with 10 bases between. The CDR3 spans 13 residues.

The CDR3 is CASNPSGNTEAFF. DNA for the CDR3: TGTGCCAGCAACCCGTCGGGGAACACTGAAGCTTTCTTT. V gene TRBV6-2 or TRBV6-3 combines with J gene TRBJ1-1; D gene uncertain. This CDR3 contains 13 residues. In germline, CDR1 is MNHEY, CDR2 SVGEGT. The V end was cut by 7 bases, the J end by 1 base, with 10 bases between.

This rearrangement joins TRBV6-5 to TRBJ1-5; a weak D match, TRBD1 (6 bases). The ends were cut back, 4 bases at V and 2 bases at J, with 33 bases in the middle. CDR3 length: 22 amino acids. Germline CDR1 MNHEY, CDR2 SVGAGI. The CDR3 is CASSSRDTEKVWNSYGNQPQHF. The DNA for the CDR3 is TGTGCCAGCAGTTCACGGGACACTGAGAAGGTATGGAATTCTTATGGCAATCAGCCCCAGCATTTT.